The rows below give T cell receptor beta chains drawn from one sample of a study of T cells in Graves' hyperthyroidism and ophthalmopathy. One entry per CDR3 protein, called by TCRdb with MiXCR from the multiplex PCR reads. Of some 650,000 distinct CDR3 sequences in the sample, about a sixth were seen once. Sequencing was performed on blood. The source is a woman in her 40s with Graves' ophthalmopathy. Both conserved end residues are part of each CDR3. Fields, in order: J gene, D gene, clone size, V gene, CDR3 protein, CDR3 DNA. A D gene is named only where the DNA matches it firmly. Clone size is stated in some rows and not others, as once, few, many or a class when expanded.

J: TRBJ1-2
D: .
size: many
V: TRBV30
CDR3: CAWSTGPLKRYTF
DNA: TGTGCCTGGAGTACCGGGCCCCTGAAACGCTACACCTTC

J: TRBJ2-1
D: .
size: many
V: TRBV18
CDR3: CASSPGGTFYNEQFF
DNA: TGTGCCAGCTCACCAGGAGGCACCTTCTACAATGAGCAGTTCTTC

J: TRBJ1-2
D: .
size: .
V: TRBV10-3
CDR3: CAISRGDGYTF
DNA: TGTGCCATCAGTCGGGGGGACGGCTACACCTTC

J: TRBJ2-7
D: .
size: .
V: TRBV20-1
CDR3: CSAGLRGYEQYF
DNA: TGCAGTGCCGGACTAAGGGGGTACGAGCAGTACTTC

J: TRBJ2-1
D: TRBD2
size: many
V: TRBV5-1
CDR3: CASRAGESYNEQFF
DNA: TGCGCCAGCAGGGCGGGAGAAAGCTACAATGAGCAGTTCTTC

J: TRBJ2-7
D: TRBD2
size: many
V: TRBV6-1
CDR3: CASSEASGSTHEQYF
DNA: TGTGCCAGCAGTGAAGCTAGCGGGAGTACCCACGAGCAGTACTTC

J: TRBJ2-1
D: .
size: few
V: TRBV11-2
CDR3: CASSVSGANEQFF
DNA: TGTGCCAGCAGCGTAAGTGGGGCTAATGAGCAGTTCTTC

J: TRBJ1-4
D: TRBD1
size: many
V: TRBV2
CDR3: CASGRQGADEKLFF
DNA: TGTGCCAGCGGGAGGCAGGGGGCGGATGAAAAACTGTTTTTT

J: TRBJ1-4
D: .
size: .
V: TRBV6-6
CDR3: CASSYSFQVSRDEKLFF
DNA: TGTGCCAGCAGTTACTCATTTCAAGTCAGCAGGGATGAAAAACTGTTTTTT

J: TRBJ2-7
D: TRBD1
size: many
V: TRBV28
CDR3: CATLPQGDEQYF
DNA: TGTGCCACCCTCCCGCAGGGGGACGAGCAGTACTTC

J: TRBJ2-1
D: .
size: .
V: TRBV13
CDR3: CASSSPANEQFF
DNA: TGTGCCAGCAGCTCGCCGGCAAATGAGCAGTTCTTC

J: TRBJ2-2
D: .
size: few
V: TRBV12-3/TRBV12-4
CDR3: CASSFWEATGELFF
DNA: TGTGCCAGCAGTTTTTGGGAGGCCACCGGGGAGCTGTTTTTT

J: TRBJ1-4
D: .
size: many
V: TRBV11-2
CDR3: CASSVGQETNEKLFF
DNA: TGTGCCAGCAGCGTAGGGCAGGAAACTAATGAAAAACTGTTTTTT

J: TRBJ1-5
D: TRBD1
size: few
V: TRBV28
CDR3: CASRLDRGGFQPQHF
DNA: TGTGCCAGCAGGCTGGACAGGGGAGGATTTCAGCCCCAGCATTTT

J: TRBJ2-1
D: .
size: .
V: TRBV2
CDR3: CASMPTIYNEQFF
DNA: TGTGCCAGCATGCCAACTATATACAATGAGCAGTTCTTC

J: TRBJ2-1
D: TRBD2
size: many
V: TRBV12-3/TRBV12-4
CDR3: CASSLGRGVGYNEQFF
DNA: TGTGCCAGCAGTTTGGGGCGGGGGGTAGGATACAATGAGCAGTTCTTC

J: TRBJ1-1
D: .
size: .
V: TRBV28
CDR3: CASSFFQGHTEAFF
DNA: TGTGCCAGCAGTTTTTTCCAGGGGCACACTGAAGCTTTCTTT

J: TRBJ1-5
D: .
size: few
V: TRBV12-3/TRBV12-4
CDR3: CASSYSAGPQHF
DNA: TGTGCCAGCAGCTACTCCGCCGGGCCCCAGCATTTT

J: TRBJ2-4
D: .
size: many
V: TRBV3-1
CDR3: CASSQGPPGDGNIQYF
DNA: TGTGCCAGCAGCCAAGGGCCCCCAGGGGATGGAAACATTCAGTACTTC

J: TRBJ1-5
D: .
size: few
V: TRBV2
CDR3: CASSDLGGASNQPQHF
DNA: TGTGCCAGCAGTGATTTGGGGGGGGCTAGCAATCAGCCCCAGCATTTT

J: TRBJ2-2
D: .
size: many
V: TRBV7-2
CDR3: CASSLRPGGTGELFF
DNA: TGTGCCAGCAGCTTACGGCCCGGGGGCACCGGGGAGCTGTTTTTT

J: TRBJ1-1
D: .
size: many
V: TRBV12-3/TRBV12-4
CDR3: CASRPARGNTEAFF
DNA: TGTGCCAGCAGGCCGGCCAGGGGAAACACTGAAGCTTTCTTT

J: TRBJ2-5
D: .
size: .
V: TRBV6-2/TRBV6-3
CDR3: CASSYGGEQETQYF
DNA: TGTGCCAGCAGTTACGGCGGAGAGCAAGAGACCCAGTACTTC

J: TRBJ2-5
D: .
size: .
V: TRBV11-2
CDR3: CASSEVIVETQYF
DNA: TGTGCCAGCAGCGAAGTGATCGTAGAGACCCAGTACTTC

J: TRBJ1-3
D: .
size: many
V: TRBV28
CDR3: CASSLMGENTIYF
DNA: TGTGCCAGCAGTTTGATGGGGGAAAACACCATATATTTT

J: TRBJ1-4
D: .
size: .
V: TRBV4-3
CDR3: CASSQEGAGPNEKLFF
DNA: TGCGCCAGCAGCCAAGAAGGGGCAGGGCCTAATGAAAAACTGTTTTTT

J: TRBJ1-6
D: TRBD1
size: many
V: TRBV12-5
CDR3: CASGNGQGAYSPLHF
DNA: TGTGCTAGTGGAAATGGACAGGGGGCTTATTCACCCCTCCACTTT

J: TRBJ2-2
D: .
size: .
V: TRBV12-3/TRBV12-4
CDR3: CASSLGEGELFF
DNA: TGTGCCAGCAGCCTAGGGGAGGGGGAGCTGTTTTTT

J: TRBJ1-3
D: .
size: many
V: TRBV5-1
CDR3: CASRSGSGNTIYF
DNA: TGCGCCAGCAGATCAGGGTCTGGAAACACCATATATTTT

J: TRBJ2-7
D: TRBD1
size: few
V: TRBV6-1
CDR3: CASSFDRGGYEQYF
DNA: TGTGCCAGCAGCTTCGACAGGGGAGGCTACGAGCAGTACTTC

J: TRBJ2-7
D: .
size: many
V: TRBV11-2
CDR3: CASRSLQGWAYEQYF
DNA: TGTGCCAGCCGCTCCTTGCAGGGGTGGGCCTACGAGCAGTACTTC

J: TRBJ1-2
D: .
size: .
V: TRBV4-1
CDR3: CASSQGGVYGYTF
DNA: TGCGCCAGCAGCCAAGGAGGGGTCTATGGCTACACCTTC

J: TRBJ1-1
D: TRBD1
size: many
V: TRBV11-2
CDR3: CASSFGGGYTEAFF
DNA: TGTGCCAGCAGCTTCGGAGGGGGCTACACTGAAGCTTTCTTT

J: TRBJ2-1
D: .
size: .
V: TRBV6-5
CDR3: CASSYSDSLPSNEQFF
DNA: TGTGCCAGCAGTTACTCCGACAGCCTCCCCTCGAATGAGCAGTTCTTC

J: TRBJ1-4
D: TRBD1
size: .
V: TRBV12-3/TRBV12-4
CDR3: CASSTGGQVVKLFF
DNA: TGTGCCAGCAGTACAGGGGGTCAGGTTGTAAAACTGTTTTTT

J: TRBJ2-7
D: TRBD1
size: many
V: TRBV27
CDR3: CASGLGTGKYEQYF
DNA: TGTGCCAGCGGTCTTGGGACAGGCAAGTACGAGCAGTACTTC

J: TRBJ2-1
D: .
size: .
V: TRBV7-9
CDR3: CASPAQFF
DNA: TGTGCCAGCCCGGCGCAGTTCTTC

J: TRBJ2-2
D: TRBD2
size: many
V: TRBV5-1
CDR3: CASSLGLAGSRGELFF
DNA: TGCGCCAGCAGCCTCGGACTAGCGGGATCAAGGGGGGAGCTGTTTTTT

J: TRBJ2-7
D: .
size: many
V: TRBV12-3/TRBV12-4
CDR3: CASSFQGFEQYF
DNA: TGTGCCAGCAGTTTTCAGGGGTTCGAGCAGTACTTC

J: TRBJ2-2
D: TRBD2
size: few
V: TRBV20-1
CDR3: CSARDPSGPTGELFF
DNA: TGCAGTGCTAGAGATCCTAGCGGCCCCACCGGGGAGCTGTTTTTT

J: TRBJ2-3
D: TRBD2
size: many
V: TRBV6-1
CDR3: CASSGSAGGTDTQYF
DNA: TGTGCCAGCAGTGGCTCGGCGGGGGGCACAGATACGCAGTATTTT

J: TRBJ2-1
D: TRBD2
size: many
V: TRBV4-2
CDR3: CASSQDSASGRSSEQFF
DNA: TGTGCCAGCAGCCAAGATTCCGCTAGCGGGAGATCAAGTGAGCAGTTCTTC

J: TRBJ2-3
D: TRBD2
size: many
V: TRBV5-4
CDR3: CASSLRLAGYTDTQYF
DNA: TGTGCCAGCAGCTTGCGGCTAGCGGGGTACACAGATACGCAGTATTTT

J: TRBJ2-7
D: .
size: few
V: TRBV7-9
CDR3: CASSSTPQAGLYEQYF
DNA: TGTGCCAGCAGCTCCACACCCCAGGCGGGGCTTTACGAGCAGTACTTC

J: TRBJ2-5
D: .
size: .
V: TRBV9
CDR3: CASSVATWGCVETQYF
DNA: TGTGCCAGCAGCGTAGCTACTTGGGGTTGTGTAGAGACCCAGTACTTC

J: TRBJ2-1
D: .
size: many
V: TRBV5-1
CDR3: CASSGGLNNEQFF
DNA: TGCGCCAGCAGCGGGGGACTCAACAATGAGCAGTTCTTC

J: TRBJ2-3
D: TRBD1
size: many
V: TRBV11-2
CDR3: CASSYGQGADTQYF
DNA: TGTGCCAGCAGCTATGGACAGGGTGCAGATACGCAGTATTTT

J: TRBJ2-5
D: TRBD2
size: many
V: TRBV11-2
CDR3: CASGELAGGRETQYF
DNA: TGTGCCAGCGGAGAACTAGCGGGGGGGCGGGAGACCCAGTACTTC

J: TRBJ1-6
D: TRBD1
size: few
V: TRBV28
CDR3: CASISGTGDIPLHF
DNA: TGTGCCAGCATCAGCGGGACAGGGGATATACCCCTCCACTTT

J: TRBJ1-1
D: TRBD1
size: few
V: TRBV4-1
CDR3: CASSRGPGQGAKSTEAFF
DNA: TGCGCCAGCAGCCGAGGTCCGGGACAGGGGGCTAAGAGCACTGAAGCTTTCTTT